Reported below is one T cell receptor beta chain. The data originate from a study of blood T cell repertoires in COVID-19. Germline V lookup: CDR1 MNHEY, CDR2 SVGEGT. V was clipped by 6 bases and J by 7 bases, with 12 bases between them. This CDR3 comprises 12 residues. Sequencing used immunoSEQ multiplex PCR; TCRdb keeps in-frame clones, though not all of them. The table lists 200,000 to 250,000 clones, roughly 81% of them singletons, with around 0.97% in the top ten. This TCR was recovered from a man in his forties or fifties with acute or convalescent COVID-19. Sequencing used peripheral blood. The gene calls are TRBV6-2 or TRBV6-3 and TRBJ1-1, with D possibly matching TRBD1 (6 bases). CDR3 protein: CASSQPTGEAFF. DNA of the CDR3: TGTGCCAGCAGCCAACCGACAGGTGAAGCTTTCTTT.